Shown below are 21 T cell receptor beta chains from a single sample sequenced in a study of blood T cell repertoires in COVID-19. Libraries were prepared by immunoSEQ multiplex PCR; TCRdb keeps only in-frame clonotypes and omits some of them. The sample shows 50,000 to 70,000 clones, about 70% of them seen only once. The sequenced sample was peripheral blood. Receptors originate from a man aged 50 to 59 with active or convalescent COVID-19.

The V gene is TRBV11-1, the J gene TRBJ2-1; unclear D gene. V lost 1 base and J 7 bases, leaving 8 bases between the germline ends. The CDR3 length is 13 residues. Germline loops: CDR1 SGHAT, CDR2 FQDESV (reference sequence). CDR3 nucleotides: TGTGCCAGCAGCTTAGGCTCCGGGAATGAGCAGTTCTTC. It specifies CASSLGSGNEQFF.

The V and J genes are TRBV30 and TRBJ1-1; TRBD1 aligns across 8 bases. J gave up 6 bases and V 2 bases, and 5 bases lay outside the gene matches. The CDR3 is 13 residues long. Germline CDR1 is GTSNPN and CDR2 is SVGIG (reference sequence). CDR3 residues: CAWSPDRGSEAFF. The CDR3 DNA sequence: TGTGCCTGGAGTCCTGACAGGGGCTCTGAAGCTTTCTTT.

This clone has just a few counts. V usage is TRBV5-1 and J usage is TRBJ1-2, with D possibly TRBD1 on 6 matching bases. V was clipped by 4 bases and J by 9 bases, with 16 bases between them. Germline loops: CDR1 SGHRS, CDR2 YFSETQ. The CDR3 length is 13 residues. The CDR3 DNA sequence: TGCGCCAGCAGCCAGGACAGTCTTGGGAGCTACACCTTC. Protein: CASSQDSLGSYTF.

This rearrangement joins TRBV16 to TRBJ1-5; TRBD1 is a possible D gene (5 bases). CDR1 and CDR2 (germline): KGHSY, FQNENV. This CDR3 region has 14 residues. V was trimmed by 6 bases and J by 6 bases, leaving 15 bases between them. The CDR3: CASSYDQGSQPQHF. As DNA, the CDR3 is TGTGCCAGCAGTTACGATCAGGGAAGTCAGCCCCAGCATTTT.

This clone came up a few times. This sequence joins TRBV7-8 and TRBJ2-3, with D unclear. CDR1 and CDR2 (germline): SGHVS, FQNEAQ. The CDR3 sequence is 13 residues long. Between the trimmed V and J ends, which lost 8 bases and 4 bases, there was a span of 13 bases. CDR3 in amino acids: CASSGYSADTQYF. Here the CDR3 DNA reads TGTGCCAGCTCCGGCTACAGTGCAGATACGCAGTATTTT. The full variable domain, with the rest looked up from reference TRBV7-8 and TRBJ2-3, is GAGVSQSPRYKVAKRGQDVALRCDPISGHVSLFWYQQALGQGPEFLTYFQNEAQLDKSGLPSDRFFAERPEGSVSTLKIQRTQQEDSAVYLCASSGYSADTQYFGPGTRLTVL.

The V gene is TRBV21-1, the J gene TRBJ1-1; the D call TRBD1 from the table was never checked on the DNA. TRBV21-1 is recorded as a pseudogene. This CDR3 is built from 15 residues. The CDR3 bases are TGTGCCAGCAGCAAAGAAGGGGGAGTCTTAGCTGAAGCTTTCTTT. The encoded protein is CASSKEGGVLAEAFF.

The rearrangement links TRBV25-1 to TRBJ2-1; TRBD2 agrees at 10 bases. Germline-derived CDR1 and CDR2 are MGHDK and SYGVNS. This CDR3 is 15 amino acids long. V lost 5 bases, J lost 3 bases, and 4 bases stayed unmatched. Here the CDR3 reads CASSQAGGSYNEQFF. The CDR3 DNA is TGTGCCAGCAGTCAAGCGGGGGGGAGCTACAATGAGCAGTTCTTC. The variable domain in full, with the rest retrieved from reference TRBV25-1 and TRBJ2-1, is EADIYQTPRYLVIGTGKKITLECSQTMGHDKMYWYQQDPGMELHLIHYSYGVNSTEKGDLSSESTVSRIRTEHFPLTLESARPSHTSQYLCASSQAGGSYNEQFFGPGTRLTVL.

The CDR3 coding sequence is TGTGCCAGCAGCTTGGTCAGGGCTGAAGAGTCACCCCTCCACTTT. Residues: CASSLVRAEESPLHF. The chain employs TRBV5-5 and TRBJ1-6; maybe TRBD1 (5 bases). The CDR3 extends over 15 amino acids. Per germline, CDR1 SGHKS and CDR2 YYEKEE (reference sequence). The V end lost 0 bases, the J end lost 10 bases, and 14 bases lay between the germline ends.

The CDR3 DNA reads TGTGCCAGCAGCCAAGGGACTGGATATACGCAGTATTTT. The encoded protein is CASSQGTGYTQYF. The chain employs TRBV3-1 (or the pseudogene TRBV3-2) and TRBJ2-3; maybe TRBD2 (5 bases). The V end lost 1 base, the J end lost 7 bases, and 9 bases lay between the germline ends. Germline CDR1 is LGHDT and CDR2 is YNNKEL (reference sequence). CDR3 length: 13 residues.

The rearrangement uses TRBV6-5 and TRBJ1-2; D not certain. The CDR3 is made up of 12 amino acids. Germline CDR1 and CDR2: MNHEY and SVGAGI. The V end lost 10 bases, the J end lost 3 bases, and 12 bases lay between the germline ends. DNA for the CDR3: TGTGCCACCAAGTCCGGGGACTATGGCTACACCTTC. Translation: CATKSGDYGYTF.

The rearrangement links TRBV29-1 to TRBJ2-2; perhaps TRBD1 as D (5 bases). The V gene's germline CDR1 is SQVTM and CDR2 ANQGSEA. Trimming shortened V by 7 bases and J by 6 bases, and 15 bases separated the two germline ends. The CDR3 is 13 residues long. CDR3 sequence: CSATAGAPGELFF. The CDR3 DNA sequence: TGCAGCGCCACTGCTGGGGCACCCGGGGAGCTGTTTTTT.

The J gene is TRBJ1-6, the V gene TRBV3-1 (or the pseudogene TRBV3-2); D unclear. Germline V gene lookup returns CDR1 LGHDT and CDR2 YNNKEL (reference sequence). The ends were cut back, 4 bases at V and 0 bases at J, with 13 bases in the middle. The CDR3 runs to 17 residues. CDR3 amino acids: CASSRTYSSSYNSPLHF. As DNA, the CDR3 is TGTGCCAGCAGCCGTACTTATTCGAGCTCCTATAATTCACCCCTCCACTTT.

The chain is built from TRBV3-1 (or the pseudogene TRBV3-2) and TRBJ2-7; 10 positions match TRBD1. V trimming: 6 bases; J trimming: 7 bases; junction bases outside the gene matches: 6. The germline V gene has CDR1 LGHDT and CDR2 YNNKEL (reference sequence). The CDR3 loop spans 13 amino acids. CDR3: CASSRQGAREQYF. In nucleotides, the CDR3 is TGTGCCAGCAGTAGACAGGGGGCCAGAGAGCAGTACTTC.

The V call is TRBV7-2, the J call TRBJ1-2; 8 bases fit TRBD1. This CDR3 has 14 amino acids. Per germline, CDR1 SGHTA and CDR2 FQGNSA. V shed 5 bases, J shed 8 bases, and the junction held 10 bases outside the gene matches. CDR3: CASSPPGQGQGYTF. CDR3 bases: TGTGCCAGCAGCCCCCCCGGACAGGGACAAGGCTACACCTTC.

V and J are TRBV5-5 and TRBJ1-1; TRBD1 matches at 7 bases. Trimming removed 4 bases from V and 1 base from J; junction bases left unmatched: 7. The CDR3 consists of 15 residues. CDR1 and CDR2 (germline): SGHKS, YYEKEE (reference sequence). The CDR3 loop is CASSATRQGNTEAFF. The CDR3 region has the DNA TGTGCCAGCAGCGCAACAAGACAGGGGAACACTGAAGCTTTCTTT.

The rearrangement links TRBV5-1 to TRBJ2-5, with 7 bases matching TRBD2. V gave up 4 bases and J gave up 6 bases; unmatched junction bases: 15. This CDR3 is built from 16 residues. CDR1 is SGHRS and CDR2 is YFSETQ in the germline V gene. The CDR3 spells CASSAGLSAGEKTQYF. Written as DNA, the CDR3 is TGCGCCAGCAGCGCCGGCCTTAGTGCGGGAGAGAAGACCCAGTACTTC.

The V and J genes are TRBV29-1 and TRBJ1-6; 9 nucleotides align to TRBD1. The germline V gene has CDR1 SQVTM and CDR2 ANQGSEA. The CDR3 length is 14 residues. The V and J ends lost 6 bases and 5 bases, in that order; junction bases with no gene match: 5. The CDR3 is CSVQGTGNNSPLHF. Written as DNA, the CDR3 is TGCAGCGTGCAGGGGACAGGGAATAATTCACCCCTCCACTTT. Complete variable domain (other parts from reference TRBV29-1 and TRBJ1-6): SAVISQKPSRDICQRGTSLTIQCQVDSQVTMMFWYRQQPGQSLTLIATANQGSEATYESGFVIDKFPISRPNLTFSTLTVSNMSPEDSSIYLCSVQGTGNNSPLHFGNGTRLTVT.

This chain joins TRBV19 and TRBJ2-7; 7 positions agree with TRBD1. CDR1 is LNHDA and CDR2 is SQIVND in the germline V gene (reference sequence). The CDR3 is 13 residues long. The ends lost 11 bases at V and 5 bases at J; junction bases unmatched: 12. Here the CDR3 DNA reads TGTGCCGTATCTGACAGGGCAGGCGACGAGCAGTACTTC. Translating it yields CAVSDRAGDEQYF.

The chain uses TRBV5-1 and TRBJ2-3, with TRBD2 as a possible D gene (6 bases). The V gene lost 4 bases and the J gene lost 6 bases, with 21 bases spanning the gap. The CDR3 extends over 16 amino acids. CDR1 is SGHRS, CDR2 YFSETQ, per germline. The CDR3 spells CASSPTVWAGGDTQYF. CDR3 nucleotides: TGCGCCAGCAGCCCCACCGTGTGGGCAGGAGGGGATACGCAGTATTTT.

CDR3 residues: CASSWDYITDTQYF. In DNA form, the CDR3 reads TGTGCCAGCAGCTGGGACTATATCACAGATACGCAGTATTTT. The chain recombines TRBV7-9 with TRBJ2-3; TRBD2 agrees at 7 bases. The trim removed 4 bases at V and 2 bases at J, leaving 3 bases unmatched. Germline lookup yields CDR1 SEHNR and CDR2 FQNEAQ (reference sequence). This CDR3 has 14 residues.

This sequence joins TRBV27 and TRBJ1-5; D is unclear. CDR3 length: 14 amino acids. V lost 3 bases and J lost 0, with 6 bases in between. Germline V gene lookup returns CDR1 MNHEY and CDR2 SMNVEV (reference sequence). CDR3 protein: CASSFRGSNQPQHF. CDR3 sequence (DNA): TGTGCCAGCAGTTTCCGGGGTAGCAATCAGCCCCAGCATTTT.